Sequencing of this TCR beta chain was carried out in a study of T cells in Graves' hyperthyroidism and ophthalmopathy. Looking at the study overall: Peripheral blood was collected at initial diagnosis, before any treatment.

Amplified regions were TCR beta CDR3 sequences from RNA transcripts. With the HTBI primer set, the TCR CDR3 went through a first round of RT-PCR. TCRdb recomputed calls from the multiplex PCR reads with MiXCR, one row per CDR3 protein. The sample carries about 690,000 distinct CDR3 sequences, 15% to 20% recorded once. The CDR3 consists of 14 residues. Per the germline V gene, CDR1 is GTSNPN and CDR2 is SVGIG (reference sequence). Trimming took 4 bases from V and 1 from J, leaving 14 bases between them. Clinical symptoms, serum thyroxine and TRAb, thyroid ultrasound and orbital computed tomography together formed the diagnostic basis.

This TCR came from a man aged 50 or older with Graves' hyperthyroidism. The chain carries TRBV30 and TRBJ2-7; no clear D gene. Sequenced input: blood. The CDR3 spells CAWTNKGQSYEQYF. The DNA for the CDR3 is TGTGCCTGGACCAACAAGGGCCAATCCTACGAGCAGTACTTC.